This T cell receptor (beta chain) was profiled in a study of T cell clones after liver transplantation. At the level of the study: Subjects received no induction therapy and standard immunosuppression until randomization at 12-24 months post-transplant.

Sorting of unstimulated PBMCs yielded separate CD3+CD4+ and CD3+CD8+ fractions. General observations from the study: Graft donor-reactive T cells possibly entered the graft instead of undergoing deletion. Donor-reactive sequences fell more than third party-reactive ones, suggesting partial deletion.

TCRdb keeps only in-frame clones here, not all; method: immunoSEQ multiplex PCR. The sample lists 95,000 to 110,000 clones, roughly 80% occurring once. With respect to this clone: Antigen specificity is unknown.

The sequence derives from a human donor who received a liver transplant. Specimen: CD4+ T cells from blood, collected before liver transplant.

The CDR3 protein is CASSPGGVEQYF. CDR3 bases: TGTGCCAGCAGCCCAGGGGGTGTAGAGCAGTACTTC. The chain links TRBV7-3 to TRBJ2-7, with TRBD1 identical over 7 bases. The CDR3 runs 12 residues. Germline CDR1 and CDR2: SGHTA and FQGTGA. Trimming removed 5 bases from V and 7 bases from J; junction bases left unmatched: 5.